A selection of T cell receptor beta chains follows, all from one sample in a study of regulatory T cells in long-lasting Graves disease. In TCRdb, the multiplex PCR reads were re-called with MiXCR into one record per CDR3 protein. The sample consists of under 450,000 distinct CDR3 sequences, about a quarter of them appearing once. The sample consisted of peripheral blood mononuclear cells (PBMCs), taken when the disease was refractory, from a patient treated with antithyroid drugs. The origin of the receptors is a female donor with Graves disease. The CDR3 runs from the conserved cysteine through the conserved F or W. Fields, in order: CDR3 DNA, CDR3 protein, D gene, J gene, clone size, V gene. D genes are given only for firm matches. For some rows the clone size is stated as once, few or many, or as a class when expanded; others skip it.

CDR3 DNA: TGTGCCAGCAGTTTTTTTCAGGGGTCCCAAGAGACCCAGTACTTC; CDR3 protein: CASSFFQGSQETQYF; D gene: .; J gene: TRBJ2-5; clone size: many; V gene: TRBV28
CDR3 DNA: TGTGCCAGCAGTTTTCCGAGGTCCTACGAGCAGTACTTC; CDR3 protein: CASSFPRSYEQYF; D gene: .; J gene: TRBJ2-7; clone size: few; V gene: TRBV12-3/TRBV12-4
CDR3 DNA: TGTGCCAGCAAACTTGGCACCGGGAGCCCCTCCCAGGCCCAGCATTTT; CDR3 protein: CASKLGTGSPSQAQHF; D gene: .; J gene: TRBJ1-5; clone size: many; V gene: TRBV28
CDR3 DNA: TGTGCCTGGGCCGCCAACTATGGCTACACCTTC; CDR3 protein: CAWAANYGYTF; D gene: .; J gene: TRBJ1-2; clone size: .; V gene: TRBV30
CDR3 DNA: TGTGCCAGCCAACGGACAGGGGACTCCTATAATTCACCCCTCCACTTT; CDR3 protein: CASQRTGDSYNSPLHF; D gene: TRBD1; J gene: TRBJ1-6; clone size: many; V gene: TRBV28
CDR3 DNA: TGCAGTGCTAGGCCGTACAGGGATCTGGACACTGAAGCTTTCTTT; CDR3 protein: CSARPYRDLDTEAFF; D gene: .; J gene: TRBJ1-1; clone size: few; V gene: TRBV20-1
CDR3 DNA: TGTGCCAGCACCCAGGGAAGCCCTAATGAAAAACTGTTTTTT; CDR3 protein: CASTQGSPNEKLFF; D gene: .; J gene: TRBJ1-4; clone size: many; V gene: TRBV2
CDR3 DNA: TGTGCCAGCAGCTACGTCGGGAGGTACTACGAGCAGTACTTC; CDR3 protein: CASSYVGRYYEQYF; D gene: TRBD2; J gene: TRBJ2-7; clone size: .; V gene: TRBV7-2
CDR3 DNA: TGTGCCAGCAGTCCAACTAGGAAGGCCGCCTACGAGCAGTACTTC; CDR3 protein: CASSPTRKAAYEQYF; D gene: .; J gene: TRBJ2-7; clone size: .; V gene: TRBV12-3/TRBV12-4
CDR3 DNA: TGTGCCAGCAGTCCCCGGGACAGGGCCTACGAGCAGTACTTC; CDR3 protein: CASSPRDRAYEQYF; D gene: TRBD1; J gene: TRBJ2-7; clone size: many; V gene: TRBV12-3/TRBV12-4
CDR3 DNA: TGTGCCAGCAGTTTAGGTGCCACCTTAAACACAGATACGCAGTATTTT; CDR3 protein: CASSLGATLNTDTQYF; D gene: .; J gene: TRBJ2-3; clone size: .; V gene: TRBV12-3/TRBV12-4
CDR3 DNA: TGTGCCAGCAGTCAGTCACAGGGGTATGAAGCTTTCTTT; CDR3 protein: CASSQSQGYEAFF; D gene: TRBD1; J gene: TRBJ1-1; clone size: .; V gene: TRBV11-2
CDR3 DNA: TGCAGTGCTGCGGCGGTTCTGAACACTGAAGCTTTCTTT; CDR3 protein: CSAAAVLNTEAFF; D gene: .; J gene: TRBJ1-1; clone size: .; V gene: TRBV20-1
CDR3 DNA: TGCGCCAGCAGCCCTCAGGGGGGCTTTGGCTACACCTTC; CDR3 protein: CASSPQGGFGYTF; D gene: TRBD1; J gene: TRBJ1-2; clone size: .; V gene: TRBV5-1
CDR3 DNA: TGTGCCAGCAGTTCCCTAGCGGGATGGGAGACCCAGTACTTC; CDR3 protein: CASSSLAGWETQYF; D gene: TRBD2; J gene: TRBJ2-5; clone size: few; V gene: TRBV6-2/TRBV6-3
CDR3 DNA: TGTGCCAGCAGTGAAGCGGGGAAGGGAGGGACCTACACCGGGGAGCTGTTTTTT; CDR3 protein: CASSEAGKGGTYTGELFF; D gene: TRBD2; J gene: TRBJ2-2; clone size: .; V gene: TRBV2
CDR3 DNA: TGTGCCAGCAGTTACATCTGGACAGGGTGGTCTTCAGATGAAAAACTGTTTTTT; CDR3 protein: CASSYIWTGWSSDEKLFF; D gene: TRBD1; J gene: TRBJ1-4; clone size: many; V gene: TRBV6-5
CDR3 DNA: TGTGCCTGCATACCGGGAGGTGAAGCTTTCTTT; CDR3 protein: CACIPGGEAFF; D gene: .; J gene: TRBJ1-1; clone size: .; V gene: TRBV30
CDR3 DNA: TGTGCCATCAGAGGGGACAGTTTGGAGACCCAGTACTTC; CDR3 protein: CAIRGDSLETQYF; D gene: TRBD1; J gene: TRBJ2-5; clone size: many; V gene: TRBV28
CDR3 DNA: TGTGCCAGCAGCCCATCCACAGGGGCGCATGGCTACACCTTC; CDR3 protein: CASSPSTGAHGYTF; D gene: TRBD1; J gene: TRBJ1-2; clone size: .; V gene: TRBV11-2
CDR3 DNA: TGTGCCAGCAGTTTAATCGAGGGGGGGAAAAACATTCAGTACTTC; CDR3 protein: CASSLIEGGKNIQYF; D gene: .; J gene: TRBJ2-4; clone size: few; V gene: TRBV28
CDR3 DNA: TGCAGCGTTGTTACTTCGACAGGCATGAACACTGAAGCTTTCTTT; CDR3 protein: CSVVTSTGMNTEAFF; D gene: .; J gene: TRBJ1-1; clone size: many; V gene: TRBV29-1
CDR3 DNA: TGTGCCAGCAGTTACGGGCCGGAGGGTCACCCCTACGAGCAGTACTTC; CDR3 protein: CASSYGPEGHPYEQYF; D gene: .; J gene: TRBJ2-7; clone size: .; V gene: TRBV6-9
CDR3 DNA: TGTGCCATCAGGGATACCGGGACAGAGTATGGCTACACCTTC; CDR3 protein: CAIRDTGTEYGYTF; D gene: TRBD1; J gene: TRBJ1-2; clone size: .; V gene: TRBV10-3
CDR3 DNA: TGCAGTGCTAGAGATCTAAGTGTGGAGACCCAGTACTTC; CDR3 protein: CSARDLSVETQYF; D gene: .; J gene: TRBJ2-5; clone size: .; V gene: TRBV20-1